Listed below are T cell receptor beta chains from one sample, sequenced in a study of blood T cell repertoires in COVID-19. Measured with immunoSEQ multiplex PCR; TCRdb has only the in-frame clones, and not every one. The table records 300,000 to 400,000 clones, roughly 85% of them present only once. The sample was PBMCs or T cells enriched from blood (not recorded which). All receptors derive from a woman in her thirties who had been exposed to COVID-19. Both conserved end residues are part of each CDR3. The D gene is left open where the match is weak. The size entry is marked missing in some rows and otherwise reads once, few, many or a size class.

clone size	V gene	J gene	D gene	CDR3 DNA	CDR3 protein
NA	TRBV28	TRBJ1-2	TRBD1	TGTGCCAGCAGTTTCCCTCGACAGGGGTTCTATGGCTACACCTTC	CASSFPRQGFYGYTF
NA	TRBV6-1	TRBJ1-6	NA	TGTGCCAGCAGTGAATTTTATAGGGGCTATTCACCCCTCCACTTT	CASSEFYRGYSPLHF
NA	TRBV6-2/TRBV6-3	TRBJ2-1	TRBD2	TGTGCCAGCAGACCTACTAGCGGGTACAATGAGCAGTTCTTC	CASRPTSGYNEQFF
few	TRBV5-1	TRBJ2-3	NA	TGCGCCAGCAGCTTGTATCCTAGCGAGACTAGCACAGATACGCAGTATTTT	CASSLYPSETSTDTQYF
once	TRBV2	TRBJ2-1	TRBD2	TGTGCCAGCGGGCCCGGGAGGGCCATAAATGAGCAGTTCTTC	CASGPGRAINEQFF
NA	TRBV2	TRBJ2-7	TRBD1	TGTGCCAGCGGAGGGCGGGACAGGGTTAACGAGCAGTACTTC	CASGGRDRVNEQYF
once	TRBV6-5	TRBJ2-7	NA	TGTGCCAGGAGGGGACAAAACAACTCCTACGAGCAGTACTTC	CARRGQNNSYEQYF
NA	TRBV5-6	TRBJ1-4	TRBD1	TGTGCCAGCAATTCCAGGGGGGTACGGGAAAAACTGTTTTTT	CASNSRGVREKLFF
NA	TRBV12-3/TRBV12-4	TRBJ1-1	NA	TGTGCCAGCAGTTTAGTAGTGAACACTGAAGCTTTCTTT	CASSLVVNTEAFF
NA	TRBV5-1	TRBJ1-2	NA	TGCGCCAGCAGTAAAGACAGCAACTATGGCTACACCTTC	CASSKDSNYGYTF
NA	TRBV4-1	TRBJ1-2	TRBD1	TGCGCCAGCAGCCAAGCCCTCCAAGGACAGGTCAAGTATGGCTACACCTTC	CASSQALQGQVKYGYTF
NA	TRBV28	TRBJ2-1	NA	TGTGCCAGCAGTTTACTAGCGAGATCCTACAATGAGCAGTTCTTC	CASSLLARSYNEQFF
NA	TRBV7-6	TRBJ1-1	NA	TGTGCCAGCAGCTTAGGAAGGGGGACCAACACTGAAGCTTTCTTT	CASSLGRGTNTEAFF
NA	TRBV9	TRBJ1-5	NA	TGTGCCAGCAGCGTAGGGGCACCTGGAATGGAGCCCCAGCATTTT	CASSVGAPGMEPQHF
NA	TRBV6-2/TRBV6-3	TRBJ2-7	NA	TGTGCCAGCAGTTCCGTGAGGCGCGAGCAGTACTTC	CASSSVRREQYF
NA	TRBV7-2	TRBJ2-1	TRBD1	TGTGCCAGCAGCCAGGAGGACAGGGGGTTCCCCTTAGATGAGCAGTTCTTC	CASSQEDRGFPLDEQFF
NA	TRBV3-1/TRBV3-2	TRBJ2-3	TRBD2	TGTGCCAGCAGCCAAGCCGGGCGGGGGGGTAGAAATACGCAGTATTTT	CASSQAGRGGRNTQYF
NA	TRBV10-3	TRBJ2-3	TRBD1	TGTGCCATCGGACAGGGGGCGGCAGATACGCAGTATTTT	CAIGQGAADTQYF
NA	TRBV6-1	TRBJ1-2	TRBD1	TGTGCCAGCAGTGAACTGCTGGACAGGGCGTATGGCTACACCTTC	CASSELLDRAYGYTF